These 16 T cell receptor beta chains originate from one sample sequenced in a study of shared clonotypes between healthy human individuals. Only in-frame clones appear in the TCRdb table, and some are missing; sequencing was by immunoSEQ multiplex PCR. Of 2,500,000 or so clones in the sample, approximately 93% are singletons; the top ten hold 0.36%. The source material was naive CD4+ T cells from PBMCs. The subset: CD45RA+ positively selected. The receptors were gathered from a man aged 18 to 29 in good health. Some clones in this sample may be carry-over from other donors' samples.

On this clone: Other DNA sequences in this specimen translate into the identical CDR3. The chain uses TRBV27 and TRBJ2-1; 8 positions match TRBD1. This CDR3 has 12 residues. Germline V lookup: CDR1 MNHEY, CDR2 SMNVEV (reference sequence). V shed 6 bases and J 6 bases; nucleotides not matched to a gene: 1. The DNA of the CDR3 is TGTGCCAGCAGCGGACAGGGCAATGAGCAGTTCTTC. This codes for CASSGQGNEQFF.

The V call is TRBV29-1, the J call TRBJ2-7, with D tentatively TRBD2 (5 bases). This CDR3 spans 12 amino acids. Per the germline V gene, CDR1 is SQVTM and CDR2 is ANQGSEA. V was cut by 6 bases and J by 1 base, with 10 bases left in between. The CDR3 DNA follows: TGCAGCGTCGGACTGGAGTCCTACGAGCAGTACTTC. Amino acid sequence: CSVGLESYEQYF.

This rearrangement joins TRBV30 to TRBJ1-6; possible D gene TRBD1, 6 bases. Trimming pared 7 bases from V and 7 bases from J, leaving 14 bases between. This CDR3 has 13 residues. Germline loops: CDR1 GTSNPN, CDR2 SVGIG (reference sequence). CDR3 sequence (DNA): TGTGCCTCTAAACAGGGATACAATTCACCCCTCCACTTT. Protein sequence: CASKQGYNSPLHF.

The rearrangement links TRBV5-1 to TRBJ2-5, with unresolved D. CDR3 length: 12 residues. With 1 base removed from V and 5 bases from J, the gap between germline ends came to 6 bases. The germline V gene encodes CDR1 SGHRS and CDR2 YFSETQ. In nucleotides, the CDR3 is TGCGCCAGCAGCTTGATCAAGGAGACCCAGTACTTC. Translating it yields CASSLIKETQYF.

The sample holds one count of this clone. The chain is built from TRBV7-2 and TRBJ2-7; 8 bases agree with TRBD2. The CDR3 covers 15 residues. J was trimmed by 0 bases and V by 1 base; bases with no gene match: 2. Germline values: CDR1 SGHTA, CDR2 FQGNSA. Written as DNA, the CDR3 is TGTGCCAGCAGCTTAGTGAGCGGGGGCTCCTACGAGCAGTACTTC. Encoded protein: CASSLVSGGSYEQYF.

J is TRBJ1-4 and V is TRBV21-1. TRBV21-1 is designated a pseudogene. The CDR3 is 16 amino acids. CDR3 sequence (DNA): TGTGCCAGCAGCTATCAGATAGCTACAAGGTGCGAAAAACTGTTTTTT. As protein: CASSYQIATRCEKLFF.

This clone is a singleton in its sample. This chain joins TRBV7-2 and TRBJ2-2, with D possibly TRBD2 on 5 matching bases. The V gene lost 3 bases and the J gene lost 6 bases, with 14 bases spanning the gap. Germline CDR1 is SGHTA and CDR2 is FQGNSA. The CDR3 has 15 amino acids. The CDR3: CASSFSASWSGELFF. In nucleotides, the CDR3 is TGTGCCAGCAGCTTCTCGGCTAGCTGGTCCGGGGAGCTGTTTTTT.

The V and J genes are TRBV15 and TRBJ2-7, with 9 bases identical to TRBD2. The CDR3 is made up of 14 amino acids. Germline CDR1 reads LNHNV; CDR2 reads YYDKDF (reference sequence). V dropped 9 bases and J dropped 5; count of bases not matched to a gene: 11. Written as DNA, the CDR3 is TGTGCCACTCAATATAGCGGGAGAGGTGACGAGCAGTACTTC. Its protein product is CATQYSGRGDEQYF.

The chain couples TRBV19 to TRBJ1-5; maybe TRBD1 (6 bases). Germline CDR1 reads LNHDA; CDR2 reads SQIVND (reference sequence). CDR3 length: 18 amino acids. V lost 0 bases, J lost 3 bases, and 18 bases lay in between. The chain's CDR3 is CASSIDQRFAGDNQPQHF. CDR3 DNA: TGTGCCAGTAGTATAGATCAACGTTTTGCAGGGGACAATCAGCCCCAGCATTTT.

The chain employs TRBV18 and TRBJ2-3; D may be TRBD2 (5 bases). The V end lost 3 bases, the J end lost 0 bases, and 22 bases lay between the germline ends. Germline V gives CDR1 KGHSH, CDR2 LQKENI. This CDR3 spans 19 amino acids. The CDR3 nucleotides read TGTGCCAGCTCACCTATTTCGGGCTCACTAGGATCTAGCACAGATACGCAGTATTTT. Translated: CASSPISGSLGSSTDTQYF.

This clone occurred once. The chain uses TRBV5-1 and TRBJ2-7; a possible D gene is TRBD1 (5 bases). Trimming took 0 bases from V and 6 from J, leaving 13 bases between them. This CDR3 spans 14 amino acids. Germline V CDR1 and CDR2: SGHRS, YFSETQ. CDR3 amino acids: CASSLVGEGVEQYF. CDR3 nucleotide sequence: TGCGCCAGCAGCTTGGTCGGCGAAGGGGTCGAGCAGTACTTC. The whole variable domain, remainder taken from reference TRBV5-1 and TRBJ2-7, is KAGVTQTPRYLIKTRGQQVTLSCSPISGHRSVSWYQQTPGQGLQFLFEYFSETQRNKGNFPGRFSGRQFSNSRSEMNVSTLELGDSALYLCASSLVGEGVEQYFGPGTRLTVT.

This chain joins TRBV6-4 and TRBJ2-2; TRBD2 aligns across 11 bases. This CDR3 is 15 amino acids long. Germline V gives CDR1 MRHNA, CDR2 SNTAGT. The V segment lost 4 bases and the J segment 6 bases; nucleotides outside the gene matches: 4. The CDR3: CASSALAGAAGELFF. The CDR3 nucleotides read TGTGCCAGCAGTGCACTAGCGGGGGCGGCCGGGGAGCTGTTTTTT.

The gene calls are TRBV28 and TRBJ1-3, with 10 bases identical to TRBD1. The CDR3 extends over 16 amino acids. Trimming took 3 bases from V and 1 from J; bases not matched to a gene: 3. CDR1 and CDR2 from the germline V gene are MDHEN and SYDVKM. The CDR3 DNA reads as TGTGCCAGCAGTTTCCCGGGACAGGGGTCTGGAAACACCATATATTTT. Protein: CASSFPGQGSGNTIYF.

V gene TRBV19 combines with J gene TRBJ2-1; D is ambiguous. CDR1 and CDR2 (germline): LNHDA, SQIVND (reference sequence). The CDR3 runs 14 residues. V dropped 7 bases and J dropped 0 bases, with 10 bases sitting between them. The CDR3 DNA reads TGTGCCAGTAAACTCTACAGCTCCTACAATGAGCAGTTCTTC. Protein sequence: CASKLYSSYNEQFF.

For this clone: In the same sample, other DNA sequences code for this CDR3. CDR3 sequence: CASSQDPGDTQYF. The CDR3 DNA is TGCGCCAGCAGCCAAGATCCCGGGGATACGCAGTATTTT. The rearrangement uses TRBV4-3 and TRBJ2-3; no clear D gene. V dropped 0 bases and J dropped 6 bases, with 7 bases sitting between them. Germline V gene lookup returns CDR1 LGHNA and CDR2 YSLEER. This CDR3 has 13 amino acids.

This clone occurred a few times. The chain employs TRBV7-6 and TRBJ2-2; TRBD2 agrees at 8 bases. CDR1 is SGHVS, CDR2 FNYEAQ, per germline. The CDR3 extends over 17 amino acids. Trimming cost V 5 bases and J 9 bases; bases outside gene matches: 17. CDR3 in DNA: TGTGCCAGCAGCCCCCATCCCAACAGCGGGAGAACCCGGGAGCTGTTTTTT. It yields the protein CASSPHPNSGRTRELFF.